These 4 T cell receptor beta chains were sequenced from one sample in a study of neurological immune-mediated disorders (dated by TCRdb to about 2019). Receptors were amplified or captured by 5' RACE. Sequenced on an Illumina HiSeq 2500. TCRdb reprocessed the public reads (quality trimming at Q25 with fastp, clone calling with MiXCR) and kept in-frame beta chains. Identical CDR3 proteins give one entry, which carries the most common genes and DNA. The sample table holds 35,000 to 40,000 distinct CDR3 sequences, of which roughly 10% were seen once. The ten largest clones represent 3% to 4.5% of the sample. Material: CD4+ T cells from blood. The receptors come from a woman in her twenties or thirties with HTLV-1-associated myelopathy (HAM/TSP).

This clonotype was seen repeatedly, ten times or more. The chain recombines TRBV5-1 with TRBJ1-1; D call uncertain. Germline loops: CDR1 SGHRS, CDR2 YFSETQ. V dropped 0 bases and J dropped 1 base, with 4 bases sitting between them. The CDR3 runs 13 residues. CDR3 region: CASSLGRNTEAFF. The DNA of the CDR3 is TGCGCCAGCAGCTTGGGCCGGAACACTGAAGCTTTCTTT.

This clonotype was detected many times. This sequence joins TRBV5-1 and TRBJ2-1, with D perhaps TRBD1 (6 bases). The V end lost 0 bases, the J end lost 0 bases, and 13 bases lay between the germline ends. This CDR3 contains 17 residues. The germline gives CDR1 SGHRS, CDR2 YFSETQ. CDR3 nucleotide sequence: TGCGCCAGCAGCTTGGAGTACACAGGGAGCTCCTACAATGAGCAGTTCTTC. It encodes CASSLEYTGSSYNEQFF.

This clonotype was seen ten or more times. The chain recombines TRBV5-1 with TRBJ1-1, with TRBD1 matching over 7 bases. V lost 0 bases to trimming and J lost 6 bases; unmatched junction nucleotides: 8. Germline V lookup: CDR1 SGHRS, CDR2 YFSETQ. The CDR3 runs 15 residues. CDR3 in DNA: TGCGCCAGCAGCTTGGGACAGGGCGGGTCCTCTGAAGCTTTCTTT. The encoded protein is CASSLGQGGSSEAFF.

In this sample, this clonotype turned up many times. The V call is TRBV18, the J call TRBJ1-4, with D possibly matching TRBD1 (6 bases). V gave up 2 bases and J gave up 5 bases, with 18 bases separating them. Per germline, CDR1 KGHSH and CDR2 LQKENI. The length of the CDR3 is 17 residues. CDR3 region: CASSPKIGGTPNEKLFF. CDR3 bases: TGTGCCAGCTCACCAAAGATTGGAGGGACACCGAATGAAAAACTGTTTTTT.